This T cell receptor beta chain is from a study of cytotoxic CD8 clonotypes in ibrutinib-treated CLL. Study-wide results and caveats: Different sampling times were used for sustained-remission and progressing patients.

In the case of this clone: Its specificity is unknown.

Genomic DNA for TCR beta libraries, 2 to 2.5 micrograms, came from cryopreserved PBMCs. The CDR3 runs to 17 residues. V lost 0 bases and J lost 5; bases outside the gene matches: 8. CDR1 and CDR2 (germline): LGHNA, YSLEER. Generated by immunoSEQ multiplex PCR, the TCRdb table keeps only in-frame clones and is missing some. The table includes over 150,000 clones, over 65% detected once. The sequencing used PBMCs, collected after 12 months of ibrutinib treatment. This receptor was taken from a human donor with chronic lymphocytic leukemia. This chain connects TRBV4-3 to TRBJ2-1, with TRBD1 matching 9 bases. As DNA, the CDR3 is TGCGCCAGCAGCCAAGAATACAGGGGGCGGACGCACAATGAGCAGTTCTTC. Protein: CASSQEYRGRTHNEQFF.